These 9 T cell receptor beta chains were sequenced from one sample in a study of cytomegalovirus exposure and HLA in healthy donors. The PCR employed 60 Vbeta primers together with 13 Jbeta primers. TCRdb's copy holds only in-frame clones and misses some; the assay was immunoSEQ multiplex PCR. The table has around 86,000 clones, less than 8% seen once; the top ten hold roughly 2%. What was sequenced was PBMCs. All receptors derive from a man aged 50 to 60 in good health and CMV-seronegative.

The rearrangement uses TRBV5-1 and TRBJ2-5, with TRBD1 identical over 9 bases. The CDR3 totals 14 residues. The trim removed 4 bases at V and 3 bases at J, leaving 4 bases unmatched. CDR1 SGHRS and CDR2 YFSETQ come from the germline V gene. The CDR3 DNA is TGCGCCAGCAGCCCCGACAGGGGGAAAGAGACCCAGTACTTC. Translating gives CASSPDRGKETQYF.

This clone was counted only a few times. The same CDR3 arises from other DNA sequences in this sample as well. The rearrangement links TRBV7-2 to TRBJ2-3; 11 nucleotides align to TRBD1. After removal of 5 bases from V and 3 bases from J, the junction contained 4 bases not matched to a gene. The V gene's germline CDR1 is SGHTA and CDR2 FQGNSA. The CDR3 contains 15 residues. CDR3 residues: CASSPGQGGTDTQYF. The CDR3 DNA reads as TGTGCCAGCAGCCCGGGACAGGGGGGGACAGATACGCAGTATTTT.

The table lists this clone with a few counts. The chain's CDR3 is CASTPPRDSYGYTF. In nucleotides, the CDR3 is TGTGCCAGCACCCCCCCACGAGACAGTTATGGCTACACCTTC. The chain is built from TRBV7-9 and TRBJ1-2; possible D gene TRBD1, 5 bases. The CDR3 covers 14 residues. Germline CDR1 is SEHNR and CDR2 is FQNEAQ (reference sequence). Trimming took off 7 bases at V and 5 bases at J, with 17 bases between the two ends. Drawing the rest from reference TRBV7-9 and TRBJ1-2, the complete variable domain is DTGVSQNPRHKITKRGQNVTFRCDPISEHNRLYWYRQTLGQGPEFLTYFQNEAQLEKSRLLSDRFSAERPKGSFSTLEIQRTEQGDSAMYLCASTPPRDSYGYTFGSGTRLTVV.

This clone was counted only a few times. The chain is built from TRBV10-3 and TRBJ1-4; maybe TRBD1 (6 bases). From germline, CDR1 is ENHRY and CDR2 SYGVKD. Between the trimmed V and J ends, which lost 6 bases and 8 bases, there was a span of 19 bases. There are 15 residues in the CDR3. CDR3 amino acids: CAISDARTVREKLFF. In DNA form, the CDR3 reads TGTGCCATCAGCGATGCTCGGACAGTAAGAGAAAAACTGTTTTTT.

This chain connects TRBV12-1 to TRBJ2-7; the table's D call of TRBD1 was not tested on the DNA. TRBV12-1 is recorded as a pseudogene. The CDR3 contains 18 residues. The chain's CDR3 is CASSLPRVSDRVVYEQYF. The DNA for the CDR3 is TGTGCCAGCAGCCTACCCCGGGTCAGCGACAGGGTAGTATACGAGCAGTACTTC.

The sample holds a few counts of this clone. The chain links TRBV5-6 to TRBJ1-4; 7 nucleotides agree with TRBD1. The ends lost 4 bases at V and 5 bases at J; junction bases unmatched: 8. The CDR3 runs to 15 residues. The V gene's germline CDR1 is SGHDT and CDR2 YYEEEE. The CDR3 spells CASSPRQGWNEKLFF. The CDR3, as DNA: TGTGCCAGCAGCCCACGACAGGGATGGAATGAAAAACTGTTTTTT.

The genes are TRBV2 and TRBJ2-5, with TRBD1 identical over 10 bases. Trimming removed 10 bases from V and 4 bases from J; junction bases left unmatched: 6. Germline CDR1 is SNHLY and CDR2 is FYNNEI. This CDR3 contains 13 residues. The CDR3 coding sequence is TGTGCCACGTGGGACAGGGGTCGAGAGACCCAGTACTTC. This sequence encodes CATWDRGRETQYF.

The gene calls are TRBV18 and TRBJ2-6; D may be TRBD1 (6 bases). Looked up from germline, CDR1 is KGHSH and CDR2 is LQKENI. The CDR3 has 16 amino acids. Trimming stripped 3 bases from V and 0 bases from J, with 9 bases between. The DNA of the CDR3 is TGTGCCAGCTCACCGCGACAGGCCTCTGGGGCCAACGTCCTGACTTTC. Amino acid sequence: CASSPRQASGANVLTF.

A few counts support this clone. This rearrangement joins TRBV27 to TRBJ2-5, with unresolved D. This CDR3 contains 14 residues. Trimming pared 6 bases from V and 5 bases from J, leaving 16 bases between. CDR1 is MNHEY and CDR2 is SMNVEV in the germline V gene (reference sequence). As DNA, the CDR3 is TGTGCCAGCAGCCCCCCTCGTGAGAGGGAGACCCAGTACTTC. It specifies CASSPPRERETQYF.